This T cell receptor (beta chain) was recorded in a study of blood T cell repertoires in COVID-19. The wider study: From T cells, B-cell-depleted T cells, or PBMCs came the material, which was cDNA or gDNA.

Germline loops: CDR1 KGHSH, CDR2 LQKENI. V dropped 3 bases and J dropped 4; count of bases not matched to a gene: 12. The CDR3 spans 17 residues. Authors' analysis steps: Amplified reference gene primers provided the basis for estimating nucleated cell counts. Produced via immunoSEQ multiplex PCR; TCRdb's table is partial and in-frame only. The V and J calls and clone size are taken from that table; D and trimming were inferred from the DNA. The repertoire holds 45,000 to 55,000 clones, with about 90% as singletons. What was sequenced was peripheral blood. This chain joins TRBV18 and TRBJ1-3; 7 bases are a match to TRBD1. This TCR was sampled from a human donor in a cohort sampled during active COVID-19. The CDR3 here is CASSPRGRQGGGNTIYF. Here the CDR3 DNA reads TGTGCCAGCTCACCCAGAGGTCGACAGGGCGGAGGAAACACCATATATTTT.